This T cell receptor (beta chain) was identified in a study of monozygotic twins with inflammatory bowel disease. TCRdb reanalyzed the 5' RACE reads and collapses them to one entry per CDR3 protein, without DNA. The table for this sample gives around 230,000 distinct CDR3 sequences. Sequencing used blood. This clonotype originated in a human donor with ulcerative colitis or Crohn's disease, or a healthy co-twin of an affected twin (not recorded which).

This chain's CDR3 is CATSHSRIDQPQHF. The V gene is TRBV15, the J gene TRBJ1-5. Germline V gene data show CDR1 as LNHNV and CDR2 as YYDKDF (reference sequence). The CDR3 spans 14 residues.